This T cell receptor beta chain was identified during a study of T cell responses to AZD1222 COVID-19 vaccine. Study background: Timing groups of about 4 and about 12 weeks for second doses were pooled. Broader study findings: Without day 14 samples, only post-peak T cell repertoires were studied. Spike-spanning, vaccine-associated CD4 TCRs were dominant at 160-218 and 743-854. As reported, nearly half of all spike-specific TCRs target variant regions that are unmutated.

On this clone: Its cognate antigen is unknown.

TCRdb's table, derived via immunoSEQ multiplex PCR, lists solely in-frame clones and lacks some. The data contain about 93,000 clones, about 86% of them singletons. With 6 bases removed from V and 7 bases from J, the gap between germline ends came to 18 bases. The CDR3 runs to 15 residues. From germline, CDR1 is LNHDA and CDR2 SQIVND (reference sequence). The rearrangement links TRBV19 to TRBJ2-2; possibly TRBD1 or TRBD2 for D (5 bases each). The input for sequencing was peripheral blood, taken on day 0 of AZD1222 vaccination. The receptor was derived from an adult in good health. CDR3 sequence (DNA): TGTGCCAGTAGGAGAGGGGCACGGGCTGACGGGGAGCTGTTTTTT. This codes for CASRRGARADGELFF.